The clone carrying this T cell receptor (beta chain) was recorded once. Trimming removed 8 bases from V and 0 bases from J; junction bases left unmatched: 13. The CDR3 extends over 17 amino acids. This record comes from a study of blood T cell repertoires in COVID-19. Overall study context: Samples came from the United States, Italy and Spain, spanning acute and convalescent COVID-19. PBMCs, B-cell-depleted T cells, or T cells provided the cDNA or gDNA that made up the material.

The authors' processing: By means of reference gene primer amplification, nucleated cell counts were estimated. The method was immunoSEQ multiplex PCR; TCRdb's version includes in-frame clones alone and lacks a portion of them. V, J and clone size were drawn from that table, and D and trimming were deduced from the DNA. The table records around 190,000 clones, around 83% of them present only once. The sequence came from a human donor in a cohort sampled during active COVID-19. Sequenced input: peripheral blood. The rearrangement joins TRBV23-1 to TRBJ1-5; 7 nucleotides align to TRBD1. TRBV23-1 is an ORF; its function is uncertain. DNA for the CDR3: TGCGCCAGCCGCTCGGGGACAGACGCTCATAGCAATCAGCCCCAGCATTTT. This gives the protein CASRSGTDAHSNQPQHF.